A single sample gave rise to the 19 T cell receptor beta chains below, sequenced in a study of shared T cell receptors in the human thymus (dated by TCRdb to the early 2020s). The method was the immunoSEQ multiplex PCR assay. As stored in TCRdb, this immuneACCESS dataset retains in-frame rearrangements with V and J assigned. A fraction of the clones does not appear; measured against another copy, unresolved V genes explain less than half of the discrepancy, and the remainder lacks a known reason. For this sample there are around 340,000 clones; roughly 94% appear just once. The top ten constitute roughly 0.021% of the sample. Sequences were obtained from thymocytes. The source is a human donor.

V gene TRBV5-6 combines with J gene TRBJ2-5, with TRBD2 identical over 7 bases. The V gene's germline CDR1 is SGHDT and CDR2 YYEEEE. After removal of 4 bases from V and 1 base from J, the junction contained 1 base not matched to a gene. CDR3 length: 13 residues. The CDR3: CASSGGVQETQYF. The CDR3 DNA reads as TGTGCCAGCAGCGGGGGGGTCCAAGAGACCCAGTACTTC.

J is TRBJ2-7 and V is TRBV7-6, with a tentative D call TRBD1 (6 bases). Trimming removed 4 bases at V and 2 bases at J, with 24 bases between. This CDR3 region has 18 residues. Looked up from germline, CDR1 is SGHVS and CDR2 is FNYEAQ. The CDR3 loop is CASSSHEGEGQLAYEQYF. In nucleotides, the CDR3 is TGTGCCAGCAGCTCCCACGAAGGCGAAGGACAGCTAGCCTACGAGCAGTACTTC. Filled out from reference TRBV7-6 and TRBJ2-7, the complete variable domain reads GAGVSQSPRYKVTKRGQDVALRCDPISGHVSLYWYRQALGQGPEFLTYFNYEAQQDKSGLPNDRFSAERPEGSISTLTIQRTEQRDSAMYRCASSSHEGEGQLAYEQYFGPGTRLTVT.

The rearrangement links TRBV7-2 to TRBJ2-7, with a tentative D call TRBD2 (5 bases). Trimming removed 2 bases at V and 5 bases at J, with 10 bases between. The CDR3 is 13 amino acids. Germline V gene data show CDR1 as SGHTA and CDR2 as FQGNSA. This chain's CDR3 is CASSLRTEDEQYF. In DNA form, the CDR3 reads TGTGCCAGCAGCTTAAGAACGGAGGACGAGCAGTACTTC.

V is TRBV6-1 and J is TRBJ2-7; D not certain. The CDR3 runs to 14 residues. Trimming stripped 0 bases from V and 1 base from J, with 7 bases between. From germline, CDR1 is MNHNS and CDR2 SASEGT. CDR3 bases: TGTGCCAGCAGTGAAGCGCTTCTGTCCTACGAGCAGTACTTC. It codes for CASSEALLSYEQYF.

The chain links TRBV15 to TRBJ2-1; 10 bases line up with TRBD2. The CDR3 is 20 residues long. The J segment lost 6 bases and the V segment lost 3 bases, leaving 20 bases of the junction unmatched. CDR1 is LNHNV, CDR2 YYDKDF, per germline (reference sequence). As DNA, the CDR3 is TGTGCCACCAGCAGGTCTACGGGACTAGCGAATGTGTCCTACTTCAATGAGCAGTTCTTC. It is translated as CATSRSTGLANVSYFNEQFF.

V and J are TRBV4-3 and TRBJ1-4; TRBD1 might be the D (6 bases). Germline lookup yields CDR1 LGHNA and CDR2 YSLEER. The CDR3 spans 15 residues. Trimming stripped 3 bases from V and 6 bases from J, with 14 bases between. The CDR3 DNA follows: TGCGCCAGCAGCCACCTCGGGGGCGCGGATGAAAAACTGTTTTTT. This sequence encodes CASSHLGGADEKLFF.

V is TRBV18 and J is TRBJ1-1, with TRBD1 identical over 8 bases. Germline assignment: CDR1 KGHSH and CDR2 LQKENI. V was pared by 6 bases and J by 2 bases, with 5 bases of the junction left unmatched. This CDR3 has 14 amino acids. CDR3 amino acids: CASSGTGFNTEAFF. The CDR3 DNA is TGTGCCAGCTCGGGGACAGGATTCAACACTGAAGCTTTCTTT.

The chain couples TRBV4-1 to TRBJ2-5; TRBD2 matches 10 bases. V was pared by 4 bases and J by 3 bases, with 2 bases of the junction left unmatched. CDR1 is MGHRA, CDR2 YSYEKL, per germline. The CDR3 totals 14 residues. The CDR3 DNA sequence: TGCGCCAGCAGCCCTGGACTAGCGGAAGAGACCCAGTACTTC. Translation: CASSPGLAEETQYF.

The CDR3 region is CANAGTYYEQYF. CDR3 nucleotides: TGTGCCAACGCCGGGACATACTACGAGCAGTACTTC. The V call is TRBV27, the J call TRBJ2-7; D may be TRBD1 (6 bases). This CDR3 spans 12 amino acids. The germline V gene has CDR1 MNHEY and CDR2 SMNVEV (reference sequence). V was trimmed by 10 bases and J by 3 bases, leaving 13 bases between them.

This clone was seen just once. The V call is TRBV7-9, the J call TRBJ2-2, with D perhaps matching TRBD1 (5 bases). The CDR3 is 13 amino acids. Trimming left V 5 bases short and J 6 bases short, with 10 bases between. CDR1 and CDR2 from the germline V gene are SEHNR and FQNEAQ (reference sequence). The CDR3 DNA reads TGTGCCAGCAGCACAGGAAGTCCCGGGGAGCTGTTTTTT. This gives the protein CASSTGSPGELFF.

The V gene is TRBV28, the J gene TRBJ1-2, with 9 positions matching TRBD1. CDR1 and CDR2 (germline): MDHEN, SYDVKM. There are 16 residues in the CDR3. Losses at the gene ends were 6 bases for V and 2 bases for J; bases not matched to a gene: 10. As DNA, the CDR3 is TGTGCCAGCAGCTTAGCTAACAGGGGGCCAAACTATGGCTACACCTTC. Protein sequence: CASSLANRGPNYGYTF.

The chain uses TRBV5-4 and TRBJ1-2; 7 positions match TRBD1. The CDR3 has 14 residues. V lost 2 bases, J lost 4 bases, and 5 bases stayed unmatched. CDR1 is SGHNT, CDR2 YYREEE, per germline (reference sequence). The CDR3 coding sequence is TGTGCCAGCAGCTTAGGGGACAGCGGCTATGGCTACACCTTC. Translation gives CASSLGDSGYGYTF.

V and J are TRBV27 and TRBJ2-5, with D possibly matching TRBD2 (5 bases). Germline V gene lookup returns CDR1 MNHEY and CDR2 SMNVEV (reference sequence). This CDR3 contains 13 residues. Trimming took 5 bases from V and 4 from J, leaving 11 bases between them. The CDR3 region is CASSRRVRETQYF. CDR3 nucleotide sequence: TGTGCCAGCAGTCGGCGGGTAAGAGAGACCCAGTACTTC.

This chain joins TRBV2 and TRBJ2-5; 9 bases align to TRBD1. The length of the CDR3 is 13 residues. Germline CDR1 reads SNHLY; CDR2 reads FYNNEI. V lost 6 bases to trimming and J lost 2 bases; unmatched junction nucleotides: 1. The CDR3 nucleotides are TGTGCCAGCAGGGACAGGGGACAAGAGACCCAGTACTTC. This gives the protein CASRDRGQETQYF.

The genes are TRBV29-1 and TRBJ2-1; D may match TRBD1 or TRBD2 (5 bases each). Germline CDR1 is SQVTM and CDR2 is ANQGSEA. This CDR3 is 11 amino acids long. With 3 bases removed from V and 8 bases from J, the gap between germline ends came to 8 bases. In DNA, the CDR3 is TGCAGCGTTGAGGGGGACCATGAGCAGTTCTTC. It codes for CSVEGDHEQFF.

The gene calls are TRBV2 and TRBJ1-3, with a tentative D call TRBD1 (6 bases). Trimming stripped 1 base from V and 4 bases from J, with 14 bases between. The CDR3 runs 16 residues. Germline-derived CDR1 and CDR2 are SNHLY and FYNNEI. CDR3 bases: TGTGCCAGCAGTGAAGGGCAGGGGCGTATAGGAAACACCATATATTTT. It specifies CASSEGQGRIGNTIYF.

The rearrangement links TRBV15 to TRBJ2-2; 15 bases line up with TRBD2. The germline V gene has CDR1 LNHNV and CDR2 YYDKDF (reference sequence). This CDR3 has 18 amino acids. V was clipped by 0 bases and J by 7 bases; unmatched bases: 6. The CDR3 coding sequence is TGTGCCACCAGCAGAGATCGGACTAGCGGGAGGGATAACGGGGAGCTGTTTTTT. Translating it yields CATSRDRTSGRDNGELFF. The variable domain in full, completed from reference TRBV15 and TRBJ2-2, reads DAMVIQNPRYQVTQFGKPVTLSCSQTLNHNVMYWYQQKSSQAPKLLFHYYDKDFNNEADTPDNFQSRRPNTSFCFLDIRSPGLGDTAMYLCATSRDRTSGRDNGELFFGEGSRLTVL.

The rearrangement joins TRBV7-8 to TRBJ2-3, with 9 bases that match TRBD2. Germline-derived CDR1 and CDR2 are SGHVS and FQNEAQ. The CDR3 sequence is 17 residues long. The ends lost 5 bases at V and 0 bases at J; junction bases unmatched: 9. CDR3 nucleotides: TGTGCCAGCAGCGCCGATGAAGCGGGAGGCAGCACAGATACGCAGTATTTT. Amino acid sequence: CASSADEAGGSTDTQYF.

CDR3 loop: CASKISSGNTIYF. The CDR3 DNA sequence: TGTGCCAGCAAAATATCCTCTGGAAACACCATATATTTT. The rearrangement links TRBV6-5 to TRBJ1-3, with D uncertain. This CDR3 spans 13 amino acids. Germline assignment: CDR1 MNHEY and CDR2 SVGAGI. Trimming removed 7 bases from V and 0 bases from J, with 7 bases in between.